This passage covers 2 T cell receptor beta chains from one sample sequenced in a study of a mutant IDH1 vaccine in newly diagnosed glioma. Data came from immunoSEQ multiplex PCR; TCRdb stores just in-frame clones and leaves some out. The sample has 40,000 or so clones, 80% to 90% seen once. As for time point: week 5, during vaccination. The investigators gave 300 ug of mutant IDH1 20-mer peptide in each vaccine dose, together with topical imiquimod. Their cognate antigens are unknown. Sequencing was performed on PBMCs, taken from a glioma patient whose treatment included an IDH1 peptide vaccine. The receptors derive from a man aged 40-49 years with glioma.

The V gene is TRBV28, the J gene TRBJ2-2; no definite D call. The CDR3 has 13 residues. Germline V gene data show CDR1 as MDHEN and CDR2 as SYDVKM. V lost 2 bases, J lost 2 bases, and 3 bases lay in between. CDR3 in DNA: TGTGCCAGCAGTTTAACTAACACCGGGGAGCTGTTTTTT. Protein: CASSLTNTGELFF. The variable domain in full, with the rest retrieved from reference TRBV28 and TRBJ2-2, is DVKVTQSSRYLVKRTGEKVFLECVQDMDHENMFWYRQDPGLGLRLIYFSYDVKMKEKGDIPEGYSVSREKKERFSLILESASTNQTSMYLCASSLTNTGELFFGEGSRLTVL.

The chain recombines TRBV4-2 with TRBJ1-4; D remains unclear. The CDR3 is made up of 13 amino acids. Germline values: CDR1 LGHNA, CDR2 YNFKEQ. The ends were cut back, 1 base at V and 4 bases at J, with 4 bases in the middle. The CDR3 DNA reads as TGTGCCAGCAGCCAAGGGGATAATGAAAAACTGTTTTTT. Protein sequence: CASSQGDNEKLFF.